A selection of T cell receptor beta chains follows, all from one sample in a study of T cells after yellow fever vaccination. TCRdb independently ran MiXCR on the 5' RACE reads; one entry per CDR3 protein. The table shows 610,000 or so distinct CDR3 sequences, with roughly an eighth occurring only once. The sample was PBMCs, taken on the day of the yellow fever booster vaccination. These receptors originate from a man aged 30 to 45 who received the YFV17D yellow fever vaccine. Each CDR3 is given with its conserved first and last residue. The D gene is left open where the match is weak. Expanded clones get a size class; other rows say once, few or many, or leave the size out.

D gene	clone size	V gene	J gene	CDR3 DNA	CDR3 protein
TRBD1	few	TRBV6-5	TRBJ1-1	TGTGCCAGCAGTTACTTGGACAGGGACACTGAAGCTTTCTTT	CASSYLDRDTEAFF
TRBD1	few	TRBV27	TRBJ2-5	TGTGCCAGCACCAAGACAGGGAAGGGGACCCAGTACTTC	CASTKTGKGTQYF
.	.	TRBV2	TRBJ2-3	TGTGCCAGCAGTGAAAATTCAGATACGCAGTATTTT	CASSENSDTQYF
TRBD2	.	TRBV27	TRBJ2-3	TGTGCCAGCAGCTTTAGCGGGATTCTAGATACGCAGTATTTT	CASSFSGILDTQYF
TRBD2	.	TRBV20-1	TRBJ2-5	TGCAGTGCTAGACCCTCGGGGCGAGGGACTAGCGGTTGGGGGGAGACCCAGTACTTC	CSARPSGRGTSGWGETQYF
TRBD2	few	TRBV20-1	TRBJ2-3	TGCAGTGCTAGCGCGACCCCGGGACTAGCGGGAGCATGGGCTAGCACAGATACGCAGTATTTT	CSASATPGLAGAWASTDTQYF
TRBD1	.	TRBV27	TRBJ2-1	TGTGCCAGCAGCCGCCCCCCCAGGACAGGGCAGTACAATGAGCAGTTCTTC	CASSRPPRTGQYNEQFF
TRBD2	.	TRBV7-9	TRBJ2-7	TGTGCCAGCAGTTCGGTAGCGGGAAAGGTGGGCAACGAGCAGTACTTC	CASSSVAGKVGNEQYF
.	few	TRBV2	TRBJ2-1	TGTGCCAGCAAGGGGGTAGCGACTTACAATGAGCAGTTCTTC	CASKGVATYNEQFF
.	few	TRBV4-3	TRBJ1-2	TGCGCCAGCAGCCATTGGTCCTCTATTGGCTACACCTTC	CASSHWSSIGYTF
.	.	TRBV28	TRBJ2-4	TGTGCCAGCAGGACCCTTGGGAACATTCAGTACTTC	CASRTLGNIQYF
TRBD2	.	TRBV7-2	TRBJ2-7	TGTGCCAGCAGCCTGGGGGGACTAGCGGGAGGATCTGAGCAGTACTTC	CASSLGGLAGGSEQYF
.	few	TRBV7-2	TRBJ2-1	TGTGCCAGCAGCCTACAGGGTATCTCCTACAATGAGCAGTTCTTC	CASSLQGISYNEQFF
.	.	TRBV12-3/TRBV12-4	TRBJ1-3	TGTGCCAGCAGTTTCCTCGGAGGTCCTGGAAACACCATATATTTT	CASSFLGGPGNTIYF